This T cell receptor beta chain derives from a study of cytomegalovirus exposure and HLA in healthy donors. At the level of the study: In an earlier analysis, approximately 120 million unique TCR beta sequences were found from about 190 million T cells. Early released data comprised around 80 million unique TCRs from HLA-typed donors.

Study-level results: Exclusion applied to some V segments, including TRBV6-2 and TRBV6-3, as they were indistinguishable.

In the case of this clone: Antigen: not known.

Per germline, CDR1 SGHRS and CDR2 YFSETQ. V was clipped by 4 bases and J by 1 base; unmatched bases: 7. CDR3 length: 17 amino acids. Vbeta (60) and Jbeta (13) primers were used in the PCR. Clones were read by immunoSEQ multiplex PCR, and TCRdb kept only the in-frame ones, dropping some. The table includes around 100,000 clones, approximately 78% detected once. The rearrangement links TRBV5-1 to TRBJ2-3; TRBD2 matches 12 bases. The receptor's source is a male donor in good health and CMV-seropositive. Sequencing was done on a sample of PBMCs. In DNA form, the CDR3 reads TGCGCCAGCAGCCCTCGACTAGCGGGGGTACGCACAGATACGCAGTATTTT. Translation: CASSPRLAGVRTDTQYF.